This entry lists 3 T cell receptor beta chains sequenced from one sample in a study of blood T cell repertoires in COVID-19. Generated by immunoSEQ multiplex PCR, the TCRdb table keeps only in-frame clones and is missing some. The sample includes just over 300,000 clones, roughly 90% of them seen just once. The specimen was PBMCs or T cells enriched from blood (not recorded which). The receptors here all came from a woman between 35 and 50 years old who had recovered from COVID-19.

This chain links TRBV7-9 with TRBJ2-7, with 9 bases matching TRBD2. Germline assignment: CDR1 SEHNR and CDR2 FQNEAQ (reference sequence). Trimming removed 1 base from V and 3 bases from J; junction bases left unmatched: 4. The CDR3 loop spans 15 amino acids. The CDR3 spells CASSLVAGDSYEQYF. CDR3 DNA sequence: TGTGCCAGCAGCTTAGTAGCGGGGGATAGCTACGAGCAGTACTTC.

V is TRBV7-6 and J is TRBJ2-1; D is uncertain. The V end was cut by 1 base, the J end by 7 bases, with 11 bases between. The CDR3 covers 14 residues. From germline, CDR1 is SGHVS and CDR2 FNYEAQ. CDR3 in amino acids: CASSLDPQRNEQFF. The CDR3 DNA reads TGTGCCAGCAGCTTAGACCCGCAGAGGAATGAGCAGTTCTTC.

The chain combines TRBV27 with TRBJ2-7; no clear D gene. V dropped 4 bases and J dropped 0 bases, with 7 bases sitting between them. The CDR3 spans 13 residues. Germline-derived CDR1 and CDR2 are MNHEY and SMNVEV (reference sequence). DNA for the CDR3: TGTGCCAGCAGTTGGGCCAGCTCCTACGAGCAGTACTTC. Translating gives CASSWASSYEQYF.